The 18 T cell receptor beta chains below all came from one sample that was sequenced in a study of cytomegalovirus exposure and HLA in healthy donors. The PCR ran on 60 Vbeta and 13 Jbeta primers. Libraries were prepared by immunoSEQ multiplex PCR; TCRdb keeps only in-frame clonotypes and omits some of them. Of about 120,000 clones in the sample, about 75% are singletons; the top ten hold around 28%. The specimen was PBMCs. Source of these receptors: a man aged 55 to 70 in good health and CMV-seropositive.

V usage is TRBV6-4 and J usage is TRBJ1-1; TRBD1 matches 7 bases. CDR3 length: 14 residues. V was clipped by 2 bases and J by 5 bases; unmatched bases: 5. CDR1 is MRHNA and CDR2 is SNTAGT in the germline V gene. CDR3 in amino acids: CASSDGPGGTEAFF. The CDR3 region has the DNA TGTGCCAGCAGTGACGGCCCAGGGGGGACTGAAGCTTTCTTT.

V usage is TRBV2 and J usage is TRBJ2-7; 7 bases agree with TRBD2. Germline CDR1 SNHLY, CDR2 FYNNEI. Trimming removed 6 bases from V and 3 bases from J; junction bases left unmatched: 8. The CDR3 has 14 residues. CDR3 DNA sequence: TGTGCCAGCAGGATGGGAGGGATTAGCTACGAGCAGTACTTC. Protein: CASRMGGISYEQYF.

The CDR3 coding sequence is TGTGCCAGCAGCTTATTCGGGGACAGGGGGCATGACGAGCAGTACTTC. Protein sequence: CASSLFGDRGHDEQYF. The chain recombines TRBV7-7 with TRBJ2-7; 12 bases line up with TRBD1. Germline CDR1 and CDR2: SSHAT and FNYEAQ (reference sequence). The trim removed 2 bases at V and 5 bases at J, leaving 7 bases unmatched. This CDR3 contains 16 residues.

V and J are TRBV14 and TRBJ2-1; tentatively, D is TRBD1 (5 bases). The CDR3 has 15 amino acids. Germline CDR1 SGHDN, CDR2 FVKESK. Trimming stripped 3 bases from V and 0 bases from J, with 9 bases between. CDR3 nucleotides: TGTGCCAGCAGCCACCGACAGATCTCCTACAATGAGCAGTTCTTC. Its translation is CASSHRQISYNEQFF.

The chain couples TRBV9 to TRBJ2-5; 12 nucleotides agree with TRBD1. The V and J ends lost 4 bases and 5 bases, in that order; junction bases with no gene match: 3. The CDR3 consists of 14 residues. Germline V gene sequence: CDR1 SGDLS, CDR2 YYNGEE. CDR3 residues: CASSRDRGLETQYF. The CDR3 DNA reads TGTGCCAGCAGCCGGGACAGGGGGCTGGAGACCCAGTACTTC.

This chain uses TRBV25-1 with TRBJ1-2, with 10 nucleotides matching TRBD1. Germline CDR1 is MGHDK and CDR2 is SYGVNS. The CDR3 extends over 15 amino acids. The V gene end was trimmed by 4 bases and the J gene end by 2 bases; junction bases not matched to a gene: 4. The CDR3 nucleotides are TGTGCCAGCAGTGCGGGACAGGGGAGGAACTATGGCTACACCTTC. It translates to CASSAGQGRNYGYTF.

This rearrangement joins TRBV5-1 to TRBJ2-7; D possibly corresponds to TRBD1 (5 bases). The length of the CDR3 is 16 residues. CDR1 is SGHRS, CDR2 YFSETQ, per germline. V shed 2 bases and J shed 0 bases, with 15 bases lying between them. The CDR3 sequence: CASSFTPSGRSYEQYF. As DNA, the CDR3 is TGCGCCAGCAGCTTTACCCCATCAGGGCGCTCCTACGAGCAGTACTTC.

This sequence joins TRBV4-1 and TRBJ2-7, with 9 bases matching TRBD1. This CDR3 has 15 residues. Trimming took 2 bases from V and 4 from J; bases not matched to a gene: 6. Germline V lookup: CDR1 MGHRA, CDR2 YSYEKL. The CDR3 DNA reads as TGCGCCAGCAGCCAAAATGGGGACAGGGCGTACGAGCAGTACTTC. This encodes CASSQNGDRAYEQYF.

This chain uses TRBV28 with TRBJ1-2; D possibly corresponds to TRBD1 (5 bases). Germline CDR1 and CDR2: MDHEN and SYDVKM. The CDR3 runs to 12 residues. The CDR3 is CVTRDYSVGYTF. The CDR3 DNA reads TGTGTCACCCGGGACTACAGCGTTGGCTACACCTTC.

J is TRBJ1-2 and V is TRBV6-5, with D possibly being TRBD1 (5 bases). Germline CDR1 is MNHEY and CDR2 is SVGAGI. Trimming left V 7 bases short and J 4 bases short, with 10 bases between. This CDR3 has 12 amino acids. The CDR3 is CASTGRGYGYTF. The CDR3 DNA reads TGTGCCAGCACAGGGAGGGGCTATGGCTACACCTTC.

This clone was recorded only once. This sequence joins TRBV11-3 and TRBJ2-5; TRBD1 might be the D (5 bases). Germline loops: CDR1 SGHNT, CDR2 YENEEA. Trimming left V 5 bases short and J 5 bases short, with 12 bases between. The CDR3 has 13 residues. The CDR3 nucleotides read TGTGCCAGCAGCCACAGGTCCGGGGAGACCCAGTACTTC. This translates into CASSHRSGETQYF.

The rearrangement uses TRBV5-6 and TRBJ2-1; TRBD1 is a possible D gene (6 bases). Per germline, CDR1 SGHDT and CDR2 YYEEEE. This CDR3 comprises 15 residues. Trimming left V 0 bases short and J 3 bases short, with 10 bases between. The CDR3 loop is CASSLAGHLYNEQFF. The CDR3 bases are TGTGCCAGCAGCTTGGCGGGACACCTCTACAATGAGCAGTTCTTC.

The V and J genes are TRBV6-1 and TRBJ2-2, with 7 bases fitting TRBD1. V dropped 4 bases and J dropped 2; count of bases not matched to a gene: 4. The CDR3 covers 15 residues. The germline gives CDR1 MNHNS, CDR2 SASEGT. The CDR3 loop reads CASSGHRGNTGELFF. CDR3 coding DNA: TGTGCCAGCAGTGGACACAGGGGTAACACCGGGGAGCTGTTTTTT.

This chain connects TRBV14 to TRBJ2-2; TRBD1 might be the D (6 bases). The CDR3 length is 13 residues. The V and J ends lost 4 bases and 5 bases respectively, with 8 bases between them. The V gene's germline CDR1 is SGHDN and CDR2 FVKESK. The CDR3 DNA follows: TGTGCCAGCAGCCGTCAGGGGACCGGGGAGCTGTTTTTT. Amino acid sequence: CASSRQGTGELFF.

This chain joins TRBV6-4 and TRBJ1-1; 7 nucleotides line up with TRBD1. The CDR3 loop spans 15 amino acids. The germline CDR1 and CDR2 sequences are MRHNA and SNTAGT. The V segment lost 4 bases and the J segment 0 bases; nucleotides outside the gene matches: 5. CDR3 coding DNA: TGTGCCAGCAGTGCGACAGGGTCCATGAACACTGAAGCTTTCTTT. This encodes CASSATGSMNTEAFF.

The rearrangement joins TRBV19 to TRBJ1-4; D not resolved. The CDR3 is made up of 14 amino acids. The germline CDR1 and CDR2 sequences are LNHDA and SQIVND (reference sequence). The ends were cut back, 5 bases at V and 4 bases at J, with 11 bases in the middle. The CDR3 nucleotides read TGTGCCAGTAGTTTTAGAGGGTTTAATGAAAAACTGTTTTTT. Protein product: CASSFRGFNEKLFF.

This rearrangement joins TRBV30 to TRBJ2-7, with TRBD2 matching 7 bases. Per germline, CDR1 GTSNPN and CDR2 SVGIG (reference sequence). Losses at the gene ends were 5 bases for V and 3 bases for J; bases not matched to a gene: 10. The CDR3 has 14 amino acids. For the CDR3, the DNA is TGTGCCTGGTTCCCCCTCCGGGGGGACTACGAGCAGTACTTC. This gives the protein CAWFPLRGDYEQYF.

V is TRBV28 and J is TRBJ2-2; 11 bases are a match to TRBD1. In germline, CDR1 is MDHEN, CDR2 SYDVKM. This CDR3 comprises 15 residues. The V segment lost 6 bases and the J segment 7 bases; nucleotides outside the gene matches: 7. The chain's CDR3 is CASRDRGQRSGELFF. CDR3 DNA: TGTGCCAGCAGGGACAGGGGGCAGCGTAGCGGGGAGCTGTTTTTT. Combining the CDR3 with reference TRBV28 and TRBJ2-2 gives the whole variable domain DVKVTQSSRYLVKRTGEKVFLECVQDMDHENMFWYRQDPGLGLRLIYFSYDVKMKEKGDIPEGYSVSREKKERFSLILESASTNQTSMYLCASRDRGQRSGELFFGEGSRLTVL.